This TCR beta chain is drawn from a study of blood T cells in healthy people across ages. A J-beta primer mix and a sample-barcoded 5' primer were used in a second PCR of roughly 6 to 12 cycles. TCRdb analysed the 5' RACE reads with MiXCR anew, one entry per CDR3 protein. The sample yields 750,000 to 950,000 distinct CDR3 sequences, around 29% seen once. V was shortened by 5 bases and J by 4 bases, with 14 bases between the two germline ends. Per germline, CDR1 SGHTA and CDR2 FQGNSA. CDR3 length: 14 amino acids. This clonotype was counted many times. These data were also reused for a study on T cells of mothers and their children. That work adds: Thymic selection molds TCR recombination output in a comparable way in related and unrelated pairs.

The V gene is TRBV7-2, the J gene TRBJ2-5; D ambiguous. The receptor was derived from a woman aged 40 to 50 in good health. Sequenced material: blood. CDR3 sequence (DNA): TGTGCCAGCAGCCCCCACCGTGTGAGAGAGACCCAGTACTTC. Translation gives CASSPHRVRETQYF. Combining the CDR3 with reference TRBV7-2 and TRBJ2-5 gives the whole variable domain GAGVSQSPSNKVTEKGKDVELRCDPISGHTALYWYRQSLGQGLEFLIYFQGNSAPDKSGLPSDRFSAERTGGSVSTLTIQRTQQEDSAVYLCASSPHRVRETQYFGPGTRLLVL.